This T cell receptor beta chain was captured in a study of blood T cell repertoires in COVID-19. The V gene lost 6 bases and the J gene lost 14 bases, with 14 bases spanning the gap. Germline CDR1 and CDR2: MDHEN and SYDVKM. The CDR3 consists of 12 residues. Generated by immunoSEQ multiplex PCR, the TCRdb table keeps only in-frame clones and is missing some. The sample has some 300,000 clones; 85% to 90% are singletons. Sequencing input: PBMCs or T cells enriched from blood (not recorded which). This sequence joins TRBV28 and TRBJ1-6, with D perhaps matching TRBD1 (5 bases). This TCR was recovered from a young woman with acute COVID-19. The CDR3 DNA reads as TGTGCCAGCAGGCTACAGGAGGGTGCCCTCCACTTT. It encodes CASRLQEGALHF.